This T cell receptor beta chain was sequenced during a study of blood T cell repertoires in COVID-19. For the study at large: Some COVID-19 samples were acute and others convalescent; all came from the United States, Italy and Spain.

Authors' data handling: Estimated nucleated cell counts came from reference gene primer amplification. The repertoire was sequenced with immunoSEQ multiplex PCR; TCRdb's copy has only in-frame clones and lacks some. V and J calls plus clone size are reproduced from that table; the DNA served to infer D and trimming. The sample includes approximately 200,000 clones, around 91% seen only once; the top ten take 3% to 4%. The cohort comprised adults aged roughly 18 to 95 years residing in approximately 22 US areas. Clinical histories supplied by participants themselves formed the basis of cohort assignment. CDR1 and CDR2 from the germline V gene are SGHNT and YENEEA. V was clipped by 4 bases and J by 6 bases; unmatched bases: 10. This CDR3 region has 16 residues.

This clonotype originated in a young woman in a cohort exposed to, infected with or recovered from COVID-19 (not recorded which). Material: PBMCs or T cells enriched from blood (not recorded which). V is TRBV11-3 and J is TRBJ2-3; TRBD2 matches 10 bases. CDR3 sequence reads: CASSSVSGRPVDTQYF. The CDR3 DNA is TGTGCCAGCAGCTCGGTTAGCGGGAGGCCTGTGGATACGCAGTATTTT. The complete variable domain, with remaining parts taken from reference TRBV11-3 and TRBJ2-3, reads EAGVVQSPRYKIIEKKQPVAFWCNPISGHNTLYWYLQNLGQGPELLIRYENEEAVDDSQLPKDRFSAERLKGVDSTLKIQPAELGDSAVYLCASSSVSGRPVDTQYFGPGTRLTVL.